This TCR beta chain was obtained from a study of identical twins' blood T cells. General study points: Shared CDR3 clonotype counts tracked mainly the product of cloneset sizes. Top TCRbeta clonotypes were shared more with twin than unrelated donors.

TCR cDNA libraries were made from RNA using a previously described, modified protocol. Per the study methods: Clonotypes per individual ranged from about 85,000 to nearly 550,000. TCRdb recomputed calls from the 5' RACE reads with MiXCR, one row per CDR3 protein. Clone size and V and J calls follow TCRdb, not the original study. The sample includes fewer than 450,000 distinct CDR3 sequences, more than 25% of them seen just once. With respect to this clonotype: The antigen remains unidentified.

This sequence was found in a woman between 18 and 50 years old in good health. Sequenced material: PBMCs.

In DNA form, the CDR3 reads TGTGCCAGCAGGACCCAACAGGGGGTTAACTATGGCTACACCTTC. Its protein product is CASRTQQGVNYGYTF. The genes are TRBV5-6 and TRBJ1-2; the match to TRBD1 covers 8 bases. Germline V lookup: CDR1 SGHDT, CDR2 YYEEEE. V shed 5 bases, J shed 1 base, and the junction held 7 bases outside the gene matches. This CDR3 spans 15 amino acids.